The entry that follows covers one T cell receptor beta chain sequence. The antigen is unknown. The sort gate was single viable CD3+CD4+CD8-CD45RO+ cells for memory CD4+ T cells. CD4+ T cells were isolated by positive magnetic selection. Repertoires were generated with immunoSEQ multiplex PCR, while TCRdb's copy carries only in-frame clones and drops some. The sample holds about 58,000 clones, approximately 81% seen once. This record belongs to a study of memory CD4+ T cells and cytomegalovirus serostatus. Overall study: Donors were healthy Belgian adults, several CMV seropositive and some 24 seronegative.

The study, taken as a whole, reports: Suggested: most of the CMV-linked TCR signature lies in CD4+ memory cells. Each of approximately 73 CMV-associated TCRbeta sequences occurred in one to five individuals.

The specimen sequenced was memory CD4+ T cells from blood. The sequence came from an adult in good health and CMV-seronegative. Some clones in this sample may be carry-over from other donors' samples.

The CDR3 sequence is CASSLDWAGYTF. CDR3 nucleotides: TGTGCCAGCAGCTTGGATTGGGCCGGCTACACCTTC. This sequence joins TRBV5-6 and TRBJ1-2; no reliable D call. Germline V gives CDR1 SGHDT, CDR2 YYEEEE. V lost 0 bases and J lost 8, with 8 bases in between. This CDR3 is 12 amino acids long.